Shown below are 10 T cell receptor beta chains from a single sample sequenced in a study of T cell responses to AZD1222 COVID-19 vaccine. Sequenced by immunoSEQ multiplex PCR; TCRdb stores in-frame clones only, minus some. The sample holds 80,000 or so clones; roughly four fifths are singletons and the top ten take roughly 3.1%. This material consisted of peripheral blood, taken on day 0 of AZD1222 vaccination. The receptors derive from an adult in good health.

This clone came up a few times. This chain links TRBV5-1 with TRBJ2-3, with a tentative D call TRBD1 (6 bases). Germline V gene data show CDR1 as SGHRS and CDR2 as YFSETQ. The CDR3 contains 15 residues. V lost 5 bases and J 1 base, leaving 14 bases between the germline ends. CDR3 sequence (DNA): TGCGCCAGCAGGGTCCAGGGGTCAGGCACAGATACGCAGTATTTT. As protein: CASRVQGSGTDTQYF.

The chain joins TRBV9 to TRBJ2-1; TRBD2 matches 7 bases. Losses at the gene ends were 0 bases for V and 4 bases for J; bases not matched to a gene: 4. The CDR3 totals 15 residues. Germline V gives CDR1 SGDLS, CDR2 YYNGEE. The CDR3 DNA follows: TGTGCCAGCAGCGTAGGGGGTAGCGGGTACAATGAGCAGTTCTTC. This translates into CASSVGGSGYNEQFF.

This clone was picked up one time. CDR3: CASSTGTGYGYTF. The CDR3 nucleotides read TGTGCCAGCAGTACCGGGACAGGCTATGGCTACACCTTC. The chain is built from TRBV6-2 or TRBV6-3 and TRBJ1-2, with 8 bases identical to TRBD1. The germline gives CDR1 MNHEY, CDR2 SVGEGT. The CDR3 runs 13 residues. With 5 bases clipped from V and 4 bases from J, the junction kept 3 bases outside the gene matches.

This chain connects TRBV6-5 to TRBJ2-4; TRBD2 is a possible D gene (6 bases). V was clipped by 7 bases and J by 5 bases, with 15 bases between them. Germline lookup yields CDR1 MNHEY and CDR2 SVGAGI. CDR3 length: 14 amino acids. CDR3 in DNA: TGTGCCAGCACTCCCCGACCGGGGGAAAACATTCAGTACTTC. Protein sequence: CASTPRPGENIQYF.

This clone was seen a few times. V is TRBV5-4 and J is TRBJ2-5, with 16 bases aligning to TRBD2. V shed 3 bases and J 3 bases; nucleotides not matched to a gene: 2. Germline V gene lookup returns CDR1 SGHNT and CDR2 YYREEE (reference sequence). This CDR3 is built from 16 residues. The CDR3 DNA follows: TGTGCCAGCAGCTGGGGACTAGCGGGAGGGAAAGAGACCCAGTACTTC. Protein: CASSWGLAGGKETQYF.

The chain links TRBV18 to TRBJ2-7; TRBD1 aligns across 7 bases. The ends lost 2 bases at V and 4 bases at J; junction bases unmatched: 20. Germline CDR1 KGHSH, CDR2 LQKENI. The CDR3 consists of 19 residues. In DNA form, the CDR3 reads TGTGCCAGCTCACCATATGTGACAGGGAGAGTAGCGAGGAGGTACGAGCAGTACTTC. It specifies CASSPYVTGRVARRYEQYF.

The rearrangement joins TRBV6-5 to TRBJ2-1, with 8 bases matching TRBD1. The CDR3 runs 16 residues. Trimming cost V 0 bases and J 7 bases; bases outside gene matches: 8. Germline CDR1 reads MNHEY; CDR2 reads SVGAGI. CDR3 coding DNA: TGTGCCAGCAGTTACTCTATTGCCAGGGGGCGGAATGAGCAGTTCTTC. This encodes CASSYSIARGRNEQFF.

This clone appeared a single time. The chain carries TRBV6-1 and TRBJ1-4; TRBD1 might be the D (6 bases). This CDR3 contains 15 residues. CDR1 and CDR2 (germline): MNHNS, SASEGT. V lost 2 bases and J 8 bases, leaving 15 bases between the germline ends. This CDR3 is CASSEIGGTAEKLFF. The DNA for the CDR3 is TGTGCCAGCAGTGAAATCGGGGGCACCGCCGAAAAACTGTTTTTT.

The CDR3: CASRASTGGEEQYF. In DNA, the CDR3 is TGTGCCAGCAGGGCCTCGACAGGGGGCGAAGAGCAGTACTTC. This rearrangement joins TRBV6-5 to TRBJ2-7; 10 nucleotides match TRBD1. Germline CDR1 reads MNHEY; CDR2 reads SVGAGI. Losses at the gene ends were 6 bases for V and 7 bases for J; bases not matched to a gene: 9. The CDR3 is 14 residues long.

In its sample, this clone was seen once. The chain is built from TRBV29-1 and TRBJ2-4; D possibly corresponds to TRBD1 (6 bases). Germline V gene lookup returns CDR1 SQVTM and CDR2 ANQGSEA. The CDR3 consists of 12 residues. V was shortened by 5 bases and J by 5 bases, with 10 bases between the two germline ends. The CDR3 nucleotides are TGCAGCGTTATGGACAGCGAAAACATTCAGTACTTC. It encodes CSVMDSENIQYF.